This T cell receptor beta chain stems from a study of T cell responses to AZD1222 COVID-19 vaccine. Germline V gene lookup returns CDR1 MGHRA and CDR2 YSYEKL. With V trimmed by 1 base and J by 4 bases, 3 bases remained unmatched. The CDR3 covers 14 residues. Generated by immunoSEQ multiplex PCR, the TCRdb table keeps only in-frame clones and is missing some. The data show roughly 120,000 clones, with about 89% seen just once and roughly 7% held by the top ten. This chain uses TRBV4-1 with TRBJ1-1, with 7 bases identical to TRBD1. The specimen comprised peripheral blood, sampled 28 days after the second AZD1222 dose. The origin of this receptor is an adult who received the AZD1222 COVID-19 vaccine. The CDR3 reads CASSQGQGTTEAFF. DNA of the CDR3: TGCGCCAGCAGCCAAGGACAGGGAACCACTGAAGCTTTCTTT.